This T cell receptor beta chain was captured in a study of blood T cells in healthy people across ages. V gave up 6 bases and J gave up 5 bases, with 14 bases separating them. Germline CDR1 and CDR2: MNHNS and SASEGT. The CDR3 contains 14 residues. With a J-beta primer mix and a sample-barcoded 5' primer, a second PCR ran about 6 to 11 cycles. In TCRdb, the 5' RACE reads were re-called with MiXCR into one record per CDR3 protein. The table records fewer than 2 million distinct CDR3 sequences, 35% to 50% of them present only once. This TCR was recovered from a human donor in good health. The sequenced material came from blood. The chain couples TRBV6-1 to TRBJ1-5; weak D call: TRBD1 (6 bases). The CDR3, as DNA: TGTGCCAGCAGGTCCGGGACACTCTATCAGCCCCAGCATTTT. Translation: CASRSGTLYQPQHF.